The clone carrying this T cell receptor beta chain was seen a single time. The antigen remains unidentified. CDR3 size: 14 residues. V lost 2 bases to trimming and J lost 7 bases; unmatched junction nucleotides: 7. Germline V lookup: CDR1 SGDLS, CDR2 YYNGEE. At the time of sampling, donors were nominally healthy, though unrecorded immune exposures were likely. Primers for the PCR totalled 60 Vbeta and 13 Jbeta. The authors' processing: Per a later analysis, the number of unique TCR beta chains was around 80 million, of which roughly 10 million were shared. Data came from immunoSEQ multiplex PCR; TCRdb stores just in-frame clones and leaves some out. The V and J calls and clone size come from that table; D and trimming were worked out from the DNA. The sample has 90,000 to 120,000 clones; around 85% are singletons. The data were taken from a study of cytomegalovirus exposure and HLA in healthy donors. Study at large: Researchers previously reported finding fewer than 120 million unique TCR beta sequences from about 200 million T cells.

Regarding the study as a whole: The study labeled 150 or so TCR beta chains cytomegalovirus-associated.

The sequencing input was PBMCs. This sequence originates from a man aged 30 to 39 in good health and CMV-seronegative. V is TRBV9 and J is TRBJ2-7; 9 nucleotides match TRBD1. CDR3 coding DNA: TGTGCCAGCAGCGTTTGGGGACAGGGTATAGAGCAGTACTTC. This gives the protein CASSVWGQGIEQYF.